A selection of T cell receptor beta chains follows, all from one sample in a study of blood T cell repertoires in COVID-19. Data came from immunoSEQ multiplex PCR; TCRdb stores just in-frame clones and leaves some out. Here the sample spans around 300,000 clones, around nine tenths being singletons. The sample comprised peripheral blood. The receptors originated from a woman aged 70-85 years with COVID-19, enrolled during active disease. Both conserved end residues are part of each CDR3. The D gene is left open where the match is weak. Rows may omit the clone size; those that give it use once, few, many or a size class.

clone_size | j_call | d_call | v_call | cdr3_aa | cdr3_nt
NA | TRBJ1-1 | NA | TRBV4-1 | CASSSWGGQMNTEAFF | TGCGCCAGCAGCTCTTGGGGCGGACAGATGAACACTGAAGCTTTCTTT
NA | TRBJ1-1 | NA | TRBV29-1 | CSVSPGGGNTEAFF | TGCAGCGTTTCCCCGGGGGGGGGTAACACTGAAGCTTTCTTT
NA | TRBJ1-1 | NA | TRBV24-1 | CATSENSANTEAFF | TGTGCCACCAGTGAAAACAGTGCTAACACTGAAGCTTTCTTT
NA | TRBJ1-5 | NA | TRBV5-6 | CASSWGQVASQPQHF | TGTGCCAGCAGCTGGGGCCAAGTGGCCTCTCAGCCCCAGCATTTT
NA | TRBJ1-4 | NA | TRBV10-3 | CAISEGRSNEKLFF | TGTGCCATCAGTGAGGGGAGGTCTAATGAAAAACTGTTTTTT
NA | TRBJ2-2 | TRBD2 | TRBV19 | CATGTSGGLNTGELFF | TGTGCCACCGGGACTAGCGGGGGCCTGAACACCGGGGAGCTGTTTTTT
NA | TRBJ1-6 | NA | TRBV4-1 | CASSPPFGSPLHF | TGCGCCAGCAGCCCGCCGTTCGGTTCACCCCTCCACTTT
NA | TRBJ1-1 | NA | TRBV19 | CASSVRDTEAFF | TGTGCCAGTAGTGTCCGGGACACTGAAGCTTTCTTT
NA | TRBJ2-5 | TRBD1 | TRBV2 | CASGDRVETQYF | TGTGCCAGCGGGGACAGGGTGGAGACCCAGTACTTC
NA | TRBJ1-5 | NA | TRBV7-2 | CASSLGLRQPQHF | TGTGCCAGCAGCTTAGGGCTTCGTCAGCCCCAGCATTTT
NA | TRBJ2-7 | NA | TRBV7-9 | CASSDLGVGQYF | TGTGCCAGCAGCGACCTAGGGGTGGGGCAGTACTTC
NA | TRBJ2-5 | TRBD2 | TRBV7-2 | CASSLWGLAEETQYF | TGTGCCAGCAGCCTTTGGGGACTAGCGGAAGAGACCCAGTACTTC
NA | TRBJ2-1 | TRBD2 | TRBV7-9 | CAGRRGESNEQFF | TGTGCCGGCCGCCGGGGGGAATCCAATGAGCAGTTCTTC
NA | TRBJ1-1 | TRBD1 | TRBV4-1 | CASSQDFTGTGYSEAFF | TGCGCCAGCAGCCAAGATTTCACCGGGACAGGGTACTCTGAAGCTTTCTTT
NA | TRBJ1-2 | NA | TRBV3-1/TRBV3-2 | CASSRAVGSHGYTF | TGTGCCAGCAGCCGGGCCGTCGGCAGCCATGGCTACACCTTC
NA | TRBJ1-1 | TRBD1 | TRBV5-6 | CATSRDRGNTEAFF | TGTGCCACCAGCCGGGACAGGGGAAATACTGAAGCTTTCTTT
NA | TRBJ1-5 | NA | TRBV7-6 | CASSLGANQPQHF | TGTGCCAGCAGCTTAGGGGCGAATCAGCCCCAGCATTTT
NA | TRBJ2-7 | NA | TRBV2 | CASRRSPYEQYF | TGTGCCAGCAGGCGTTCCCCCTACGAGCAGTACTTC
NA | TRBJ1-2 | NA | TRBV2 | CASSLKGDGYTF | TGTGCCAGCAGTCTGAAGGGGGATGGCTACACCTTC
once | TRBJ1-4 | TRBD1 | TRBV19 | CASRVSGTGEKLFF | TGTGCCAGTAGAGTTTCCGGGACAGGTGAAAAACTGTTTTTT
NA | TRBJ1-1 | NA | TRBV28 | CASSTPGATEAFF | TGTGCCAGCAGCACCCCGGGTGCCACTGAAGCTTTCTTT
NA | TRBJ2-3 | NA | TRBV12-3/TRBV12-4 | CASSSLEADTQYF | TGTGCCAGCAGTTCTTTAGAGGCAGATACGCAGTATTTT
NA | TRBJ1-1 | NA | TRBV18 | CASSLTGGSETEAFF | TGTGCCAGCTCACTAACGGGGGGGAGTGAAACTGAAGCTTTCTTT
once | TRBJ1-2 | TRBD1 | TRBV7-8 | CASSQARTGSYGYTF | TGTGCCAGCAGCCAGGCAAGGACAGGATCCTATGGCTACACCTTC
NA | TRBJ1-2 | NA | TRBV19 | CASSIRLLNYGYTF | TGTGCCAGTAGTATACGGTTACTCAACTATGGCTACACCTTC
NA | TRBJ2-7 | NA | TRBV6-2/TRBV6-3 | CASSYSRVVEQYF | TGTGCCAGCAGTTACTCCCGGGTAGTCGAGCAGTACTTC
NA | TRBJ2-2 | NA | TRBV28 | CASSFGLSTGELFF | TGTGCCAGCAGTTTCGGGTTATCCACCGGGGAGCTGTTTTTT
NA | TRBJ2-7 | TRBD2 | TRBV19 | CASSGRGVSAYEQYF | TGTGCCAGTAGTGGACGGGGGGTATCAGCCTACGAGCAGTACTTC
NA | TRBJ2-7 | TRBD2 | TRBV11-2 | CASSLGGGPRYEQYF | TGTGCCAGCAGCTTAGGCGGGGGTCCCCGGTACGAGCAGTACTTC
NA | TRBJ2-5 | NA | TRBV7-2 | CASSFNRETQYF | TGTGCCAGCAGCTTTAATCGAGAGACCCAGTACTTC
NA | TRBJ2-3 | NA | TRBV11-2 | CASSFFGTDTQYF | TGTGCCAGCAGTTTCTTCGGCACAGATACGCAGTATTTT
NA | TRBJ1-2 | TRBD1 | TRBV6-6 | CASSRYMGQGDYGYTF | TGTGCCAGCAGCCGCTATATGGGACAGGGGGACTATGGCTACACCTTC
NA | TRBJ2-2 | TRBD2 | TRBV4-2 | CASSQNSGGAAGTGELFF | TGTGCCAGCAGCCAAAACAGCGGGGGGGCCGCCGGCACCGGGGAGCTGTTTTTT
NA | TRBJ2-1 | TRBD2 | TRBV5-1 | CASSLSRGGASYNEQFF | TGCGCCAGCAGCTTGTCCCGCGGGGGGGCGTCTTACAATGAGCAGTTCTTC
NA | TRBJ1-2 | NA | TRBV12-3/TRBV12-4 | CASSGGAGYTF | TGTGCCAGCAGTGGGGGGGCCGGCTACACCTTC
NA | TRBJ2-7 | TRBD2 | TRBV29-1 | CSVEDGQGGVEQYF | TGCAGCGTTGAAGATGGTCAGGGAGGGGTCGAGCAGTACTTC
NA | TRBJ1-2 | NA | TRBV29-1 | CSVEDSGRGDYGYTF | TGCAGCGTTGAAGATTCTGGCAGGGGCGACTATGGCTACACCTTC
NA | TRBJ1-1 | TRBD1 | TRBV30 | CACRQGNTEAFF | TGTGCCTGCCGACAGGGGAACACTGAAGCTTTCTTT
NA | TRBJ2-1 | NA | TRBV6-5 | CAVRDSYNEQFF | TGTGCCGTCCGGGACTCATACAATGAGCAGTTCTTC
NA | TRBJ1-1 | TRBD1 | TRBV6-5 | CASSQLSGGTEAFF | TGTGCCAGCAGTCAACTTTCAGGGGGGACTGAAGCTTTCTTT
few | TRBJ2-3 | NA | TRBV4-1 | CASSQDPPGAGADTQYF | TGCGCCAGCAGCCAAGATCCCCCAGGGGCGGGGGCAGATACGCAGTATTTT
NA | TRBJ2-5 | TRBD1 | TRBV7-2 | CASSPGTGWGETQYF | TGTGCCAGCAGCCCCGGGACAGGGTGGGGGGAGACCCAGTACTTC
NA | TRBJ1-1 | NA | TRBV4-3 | CASSQHPGQEAFF | TGCGCCAGCAGCCAACATCCGGGACAAGAAGCTTTCTTT
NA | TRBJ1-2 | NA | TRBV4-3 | CASSQQGNGYTF | TGCGCCAGCAGCCAGCAGGGTAATGGCTACACCTTC
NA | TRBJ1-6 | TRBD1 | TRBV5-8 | CASSATGVTPLHF | TGTGCCAGCAGCGCGACAGGGGTGACACCCCTCCACTTT
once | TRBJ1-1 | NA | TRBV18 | CASSPITESTEAFF | TGTGCCAGCTCACCTATAACGGAGAGCACTGAAGCTTTCTTT
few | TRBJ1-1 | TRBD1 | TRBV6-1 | CASSPRQGGTEAFF | TGTGCCAGCAGTCCAAGACAGGGTGGAACTGAAGCTTTCTTT
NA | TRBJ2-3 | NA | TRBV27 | CASRSVGVGSDTQYF | TGTGCCAGCAGGTCGGTCGGGGTTGGGTCAGATACGCAGTATTTT
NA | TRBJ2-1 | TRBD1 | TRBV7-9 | CASSPGQGRFDEQFF | TGTGCCAGCAGCCCCGGACAGGGAAGGTTCGATGAGCAGTTCTTC
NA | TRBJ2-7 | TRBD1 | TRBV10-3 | CAISAQGANYEQYF | TGTGCCATCAGTGCACAGGGGGCAAACTACGAGCAGTACTTC
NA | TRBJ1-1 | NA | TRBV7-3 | CASSLNGLQGGTEAFF | TGTGCCAGCAGCTTAAATGGGTTGCAGGGTGGGACTGAAGCTTTCTTT
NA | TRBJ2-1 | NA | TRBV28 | CASRAPGLSYNEQFF | TGTGCCAGCAGGGCTCCCGGACTGAGCTACAATGAGCAGTTCTTC
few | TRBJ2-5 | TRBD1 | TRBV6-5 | CASMGTAKGKTQYF | TGTGCCAGCATGGGGACAGCAAAGGGAAAGACCCAGTACTTC
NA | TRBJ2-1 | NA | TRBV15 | CATSRVAEYNEQFF | TGTGCCACCAGCAGAGTAGCAGAATACAATGAGCAGTTCTTC
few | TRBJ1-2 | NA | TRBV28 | CASSLAGNGYTF | TGTGCCAGCAGTTTAGCAGGGAATGGCTACACCTTC
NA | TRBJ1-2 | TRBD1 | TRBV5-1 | CASSPGTGSYGYTF | TGCGCCAGCAGCCCGGGGACAGGGTCCTATGGCTACACCTTC
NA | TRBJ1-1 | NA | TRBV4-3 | CASSQKSPKLNTEAFF | TGCGCCAGCAGCCAAAAATCCCCTAAGTTGAACACTGAAGCTTTCTTT
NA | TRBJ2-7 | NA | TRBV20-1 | CSAGIYEQYF | TGCAGTGCTGGCATCTACGAGCAGTACTTC